The 21 T cell receptor beta chains below were found in one sample sequenced in a study of blood T cell repertoires in COVID-19 (dated by TCRdb to about 2020). Preparation of the library involved the immunoSEQ multiplex PCR assay. Entries here come from immuneACCESS through TCRdb and include only in-frame sequences with V and J called. Some clones fail to appear in such tables; in the studies checked, an unresolved V gene covers under half of the shortfall, and the cause of the remainder is unknown. This sample gives 80,000 or so clones in total; about three quarters of them show up just once. About 10% of the sample rests with the top ten. Sequencing input: peripheral blood. The source is a human donor in a cohort sampled during active COVID-19.

This chain joins TRBV4-3 and TRBJ2-1, with TRBD1 matching over 8 bases. Germline-derived CDR1 and CDR2 are LGHNA and YSLEER. J lost 7 bases, V lost 4 bases, and 9 bases had no gene match. The CDR3 runs 15 residues. The CDR3 nucleotides read TGCGCCAGCAGCCCGTGGACAGGGTCAGGGAATGAGCAGTTCTTC. Amino acids: CASSPWTGSGNEQFF.

The chain couples TRBV6-6 to TRBJ1-3; D is uncertain. Trimming shortened V by 7 bases and J by 2 bases, and 9 bases separated the two germline ends. The CDR3 sequence is 13 residues long. The germline CDR1 and CDR2 sequences are MNHNY and SVGAGI (reference sequence). The CDR3 DNA reads TGTGCCAGCATGAGGGAAGCTGGAAACACCATATATTTT. It codes for CASMREAGNTIYF.

This chain links TRBV7-3 with TRBJ1-3; 8 bases align to TRBD1. V trimming: 1 base; J trimming: 4 bases; junction bases outside the gene matches: 3. The CDR3 consists of 15 residues. Looked up from germline, CDR1 is SGHTA and CDR2 is FQGTGA. The CDR3 coding sequence is TGTGCCAGCAGCTTAAGCAGGGGGCCCGGAAACACCATATATTTT. Translating gives CASSLSRGPGNTIYF.

The CDR3 DNA reads TGTGCCAGCAGCCCCCGGACTAGCGCTCCGGAGACCCAGTACTTC. Residues: CASSPRTSAPETQYF. The V and J genes are TRBV9 and TRBJ2-5, with TRBD2 matching over 9 bases. The germline gives CDR1 SGDLS, CDR2 YYNGEE. Unmatched junction bases numbered 9, after V lost 4 bases and J lost 5 bases. This CDR3 comprises 15 residues.

This clone has only a few counts. The chain couples TRBV9 to TRBJ1-2; perhaps TRBD1 as D (6 bases). Germline values: CDR1 SGDLS, CDR2 YYNGEE. The CDR3 is 15 residues long. The V end lost 4 bases, the J end lost 4 bases, and 17 bases lay between the germline ends. CDR3 sequence (DNA): TGTGCCAGCAGCACTGATACAGGGACCTCCTATGGCTACACCTTC. Protein product: CASSTDTGTSYGYTF.

The chain employs TRBV7-2 and TRBJ1-5; 8 nucleotides agree with TRBD1. CDR1 and CDR2 (germline): SGHTA, FQGNSA. There are 15 residues in the CDR3. The V segment lost 2 bases and the J segment 3 bases; nucleotides outside the gene matches: 3. Written as DNA, the CDR3 is TGTGCCAGCAGCTTATCCCAGGGGGCCAATCAGCCCCAGCATTTT. Amino acids: CASSLSQGANQPQHF.

This sequence joins TRBV7-2 and TRBJ2-7, with D tentatively TRBD2 (6 bases). Germline V gene data show CDR1 as SGHTA and CDR2 as FQGNSA. V shed 1 base and J shed 3 bases, with 16 bases lying between them. CDR3 size: 16 residues. The CDR3 region has the DNA TGTGCCAGCAGCTTAGTAGGTGGCGGGGACTTCTACGAGCAGTACTTC. It encodes CASSLVGGGDFYEQYF.

This rearrangement joins TRBV29-1 to TRBJ2-3; D might be TRBD2 (6 bases). The CDR3 extends over 17 amino acids. Germline V gene data show CDR1 as SQVTM and CDR2 as ANQGSEA. V was pared by 1 base and J by 7 bases, with 24 bases between. CDR3 bases: TGCAGCGTTGAAGCGGAAATACCGGGACTGACGAAACATACGCAGTATTTT. The encoded protein is CSVEAEIPGLTKHTQYF.

The chain joins TRBV7-2 to TRBJ1-5; D remains unclear. The length of the CDR3 is 14 residues. CDR1 SGHTA and CDR2 FQGNSA come from the germline V gene. Trimming removed 1 base at V and 0 bases at J, with 4 bases between. The CDR3 region has the DNA TGTGCCAGCAGCTTAGGTTATAGCAATCAGCCCCAGCATTTT. The encoded protein is CASSLGYSNQPQHF.

V gene TRBV7-9 combines with J gene TRBJ2-3; possible D gene TRBD1, 6 bases. Trimming removed 5 bases at V and 4 bases at J, with 16 bases between. The CDR3 has 15 residues. Germline CDR1 SEHNR, CDR2 FQNEAQ (reference sequence). This CDR3 is CASSHGSKGADTQYF. CDR3 bases: TGTGCCAGCAGCCACGGGTCGAAGGGGGCAGATACGCAGTATTTT.

The chain uses TRBV5-8 and TRBJ2-3; the D is unclear. The CDR3 loop spans 15 amino acids. V lost 2 bases, J lost 2 bases, and 12 bases lay in between. CDR1 is SGHTS, CDR2 YDEGEE, per germline. The CDR3 sequence is CASSFGTLYTDTQYF. CDR3 nucleotide sequence: TGTGCCAGCAGCTTCGGTACCCTTTACACAGATACGCAGTATTTT. The full variable domain, its missing parts supplied by reference TRBV5-8 and TRBJ2-3, is EAGVTQSPTHLIKTRGQQATLRCSPISGHTSVYWYQQALGLGLQFLLWYDEGEERNRGNFPPRFSGRQFPNYSSELNVNALELEDSALYLCASSFGTLYTDTQYFGPGTRLTVL.

CDR3 coding DNA: TGTGCCGCCTCGACAGGGTCTAACTATGGCTACACCTTC. Translated, it gives CAASTGSNYGYTF. V and J are TRBV10-3 and TRBJ1-2, with 7 bases fitting TRBD1. Germline CDR1 and CDR2: ENHRY and SYGVKD. The J segment lost 0 bases and the V segment lost 11 bases, leaving 6 bases of the junction unmatched. This CDR3 has 13 residues.

The chain recombines TRBV18 with TRBJ1-5; TRBD1 aligns across 7 bases. V shed 2 bases and J 2 bases; nucleotides not matched to a gene: 9. In germline, CDR1 is KGHSH, CDR2 LQKENI. CDR3 length equals 17 residues. In DNA, the CDR3 is TGTGCCAGCTCACCATGGAAAGGGGGCGCGGGCAATCAGCCCCAGCATTTT. Its translation is CASSPWKGGAGNQPQHF. The variable domain in full, with the rest retrieved from reference TRBV18 and TRBJ1-5, is NAGVMQNPRHLVRRRGQEARLRCSPMKGHSHVYWYRQLPEEGLKFMVYLQKENIIDESGMPKERFSAEFPKEGPSILRIQQVVRGDSAAYFCASSPWKGGAGNQPQHFGDGTRLSIL.

This chain joins TRBV7-9 and TRBJ2-3; 8 bases map to TRBD2. In germline, CDR1 is SEHNR, CDR2 FQNEAQ (reference sequence). The length of the CDR3 is 18 residues. V lost 4 bases and J lost 4; bases outside the gene matches: 16. The CDR3: CASSWLLASGGPADTQYF. The CDR3 coding sequence is TGTGCCAGCAGCTGGTTATTAGCATCGGGGGGGCCGGCAGATACGCAGTATTTT.

This clone was detected only once. V usage is TRBV5-1 and J usage is TRBJ2-1; 8 bases are shared with TRBD1. V was pared by 4 bases and J by 9 bases, with 6 bases of the junction left unmatched. This CDR3 is 13 amino acids long. Germline CDR1 is SGHRS and CDR2 is YFSETQ. The CDR3 DNA sequence: TGCGCCAGCAGCCAGGACAGGGTGGGTGAGCAGTTCTTC. Translation: CASSQDRVGEQFF.

This chain connects TRBV7-2 to TRBJ1-6; D possibly corresponds to TRBD1 (6 bases). V lost 4 bases and J lost 6, with 13 bases in between. This CDR3 is 15 amino acids long. From germline, CDR1 is SGHTA and CDR2 FQGNSA. The CDR3 DNA follows: TGTGCCAGCAGCTACCTACAGGGTCCTAATTCACCCCTCCACTTT. Residues: CASSYLQGPNSPLHF.

V usage is TRBV11-3 and J usage is TRBJ2-5, with 9 bases lining up with TRBD2. The V gene's germline CDR1 is SGHNT and CDR2 YENEEA. V shed 5 bases and J 4 bases; nucleotides not matched to a gene: 14. This CDR3 has 17 residues. CDR3 nucleotides: TGTGCCAGCAGCCCGCAGTGGGGGCGGGGGGGATCAGAGACCCAGTACTTC. This translates into CASSPQWGRGGSETQYF.

This clone was recorded only once. The rearrangement links TRBV3-1 (or the pseudogene TRBV3-2) to TRBJ2-7; 8 bases agree with TRBD2. The V gene's germline CDR1 is LGHDT and CDR2 YNNKEL (reference sequence). This CDR3 has 16 residues. J was trimmed by 4 bases and V by 0 bases; bases with no gene match: 8. CDR3 coding DNA: TGTGCCAGCAGCCAAGACGCGGGGGGCACTTATTACGAGCAGTACTTC. This codes for CASSQDAGGTYYEQYF.

The rearrangement joins TRBV5-1 to TRBJ2-3, with unresolved D. The CDR3 totals 11 residues. The V end lost 4 bases, the J end lost 4 bases, and 4 bases lay between the germline ends. Germline CDR1 is SGHRS and CDR2 is YFSETQ. The CDR3 loop is CASSLADTQYF. The DNA for the CDR3 is TGCGCCAGCAGCCTAGCAGATACGCAGTATTTT. Together with reference TRBV5-1 and TRBJ2-3, the CDR3 gives the full variable domain: KAGVTQTPRYLIKTRGQQVTLSCSPISGHRSVSWYQQTPGQGLQFLFEYFSETQRNKGNFPGRFSGRQFSNSRSEMNVSTLELGDSALYLCASSLADTQYFGPGTRLTVL.

The gene calls are TRBV7-2 and TRBJ2-7, with D tentatively TRBD1 (5 bases). Per germline, CDR1 SGHTA and CDR2 FQGNSA. Trimming removed 6 bases at V and 3 bases at J, with 18 bases between. This CDR3 spans 15 amino acids. The CDR3 is CASRQGHFGYYEQYF. CDR3 DNA sequence: TGTGCCAGCAGACAAGGACACTTTGGATACTACGAGCAGTACTTC.

This sequence joins TRBV6-6 and TRBJ2-2; 7 nucleotides align to TRBD2. The J segment lost 2 bases and the V segment lost 3 bases, leaving 3 bases of the junction unmatched. Germline V gene data show CDR1 as MNHNY and CDR2 as SVGAGI (reference sequence). This CDR3 has 15 amino acids. Here the CDR3 DNA reads TGTGCCAGCAGTTATGGGGGGGGAAACACCGGGGAGCTGTTTTTT. Protein: CASSYGGGNTGELFF.